The subject of this entry is one TCR beta chain. TCRdb's table, derived via immunoSEQ multiplex PCR, lists solely in-frame clones and lacks some. The sample has about 2 million clones; about 95% are singletons. The sample is drawn from a study of shared clonotypes between healthy human individuals. The CDR3 covers 14 residues. Germline CDR1 and CDR2: SEHNR and FQNEAQ (reference sequence). Trimming took off 6 bases at V and 0 bases at J, with 12 bases between the two ends. The naive CD8 subset, CD45RO-negative cells positively selected for CCR7, excluded terminally differentiated effector memory CD45RA+ cells.

Sequenced input: naive CD8+ T cells sorted from blood. V and J are TRBV7-9 and TRBJ2-7; D unclear. The sequence came from a young man in good health. CDR3 nucleotides: TGTGCCAGCAGGATTGGCGATCCCTCCTACGAGCAGTACTTC. Encoded protein: CASRIGDPSYEQYF.